These 30 T cell receptor beta chains were sequenced from one sample in a study of vaccination effects on CD4 cells after COVID-19. These receptors have no identified antigens. Here immunoSEQ multiplex PCR was the method, and the copy in TCRdb shows in-frame clones only, minus some. Seen here are about 52,000 clones, more than 70% observed once, and the top ten hold more than 5%. Antigen-specific CD4+ T cells expanded by the ViraFEST assay with viral peptide pools were then sequenced. A 10-day culture period preceded the isolation of CD4+ T cells. Vaccinated participants had no history of SARS-CoV-2 infection and tested negative for nucleocapsid antibodies. The starting material was CD4+ T cells from PBMCs cultured with HCoV-OC43 spike peptides, obtained before COVID-19 vaccination. The subset here: HCoV-OC43 spike overlapping peptide pool stimulation. These receptors all stem from a human donor who received a COVID-19 vaccine.

The genes are TRBV19 and TRBJ1-4; D perhaps matches TRBD1 (5 bases). This CDR3 spans 14 amino acids. Germline V CDR1 and CDR2: LNHDA, SQIVND (reference sequence). With 9 bases removed from V and 0 bases from J, the gap between germline ends came to 11 bases. This CDR3 reads CASRDGATNEKLFF. The DNA for the CDR3 is TGTGCCAGCAGGGACGGGGCAACTAATGAAAAACTGTTTTTT.

The gene calls are TRBV5-5 and TRBJ2-5; D is perhaps TRBD2 (5 bases). The CDR3 has 15 residues. Germline CDR1 SGHKS, CDR2 YYEKEE (reference sequence). The V end was cut by 6 bases, the J end by 2 bases, with 17 bases between. The CDR3 loop is CASTFGVGFQETQYF. CDR3 DNA: TGTGCCAGCACCTTCGGGGTAGGGTTTCAAGAGACCCAGTACTTC.

V usage is TRBV6-1 and J usage is TRBJ1-2; D remains ambiguous. Germline CDR1 and CDR2: MNHNS and SASEGT. This CDR3 has 13 amino acids. Trimming removed 0 bases at V and 2 bases at J, with 4 bases between. CDR3 sequence (DNA): TGTGCCAGCAGTGAAGCAGGGAACTATGGCTACACCTTC. The encoded protein is CASSEAGNYGYTF.

In this sample, this clone turned up once. This rearrangement joins TRBV3-1 (or the pseudogene TRBV3-2) to TRBJ2-6, with D perhaps TRBD1 or TRBD2 (5 bases each). Per germline, CDR1 LGHDT and CDR2 YNNKEL (reference sequence). The length of the CDR3 is 18 residues. The germline V and J ends were trimmed by 4 bases and 0 bases, with 16 bases remaining between them. CDR3 DNA sequence: TGTGCCAGCAGCCTCAGAGGGGCGAAGGGCTCTGGGGCCAACGTCCTGACTTTC. As protein: CASSLRGAKGSGANVLTF.

This chain connects TRBV29-1 to TRBJ2-5, with D possibly called TRBD1 or TRBD2 (5 bases each). CDR3 length: 14 residues. Trimming removed 0 bases at V and 1 base at J, with 9 bases between. The germline V gene has CDR1 SQVTM and CDR2 ANQGSEA. CDR3 nucleotides: TGCAGCGTTGAAGATGGGGCGGGCCAAGAGACCCAGTACTTC. This encodes CSVEDGAGQETQYF.

The V gene is TRBV19, the J gene TRBJ1-2; no clear D. The germline V and J ends were trimmed by 8 bases and 4 bases, with 11 bases remaining between them. The germline CDR1 and CDR2 sequences are LNHDA and SQIVND (reference sequence). The length of the CDR3 is 12 residues. CDR3 residues: CASARTLYGYTF. DNA of the CDR3: TGTGCCAGTGCAAGGACTCTCTATGGCTACACCTTC.

This chain joins TRBV6-2 or TRBV6-3 and TRBJ1-5; D unresolved. Germline CDR1 reads MNHEY; CDR2 reads SVGEGT. The CDR3 extends over 16 amino acids. V lost 0 bases and J 0 bases, leaving 9 bases between the germline ends. The CDR3 region has the DNA TGTGCCAGCAGTTACTCATCCAGCTATAGCAATCAGCCCCAGCATTTT. It encodes CASSYSSSYSNQPQHF.

The J gene is TRBJ1-1, the V gene TRBV5-1; D ambiguous. Germline CDR1 is SGHRS and CDR2 is YFSETQ. The germline V and J ends were trimmed by 2 bases and 4 bases, with 12 bases remaining between them. The CDR3 is made up of 14 amino acids. The DNA of the CDR3 is TGCGCCAGCAGCTTTTCCGGGGTGGGCACTGAAGCTTTCTTT. Protein: CASSFSGVGTEAFF.

The genes are TRBV9 and TRBJ1-1; weak D call: TRBD1 (5 bases). Trimming cost V 0 bases and J 5 bases, with 14 bases left between them. Looked up from germline, CDR1 is SGDLS and CDR2 is YYNGEE. The CDR3 loop spans 15 amino acids. The CDR3: CASSVADSWGTEAFF. In DNA form, the CDR3 reads TGTGCCAGCAGCGTAGCCGACAGTTGGGGGACTGAAGCTTTCTTT. The whole variable domain, remainder taken from reference TRBV9 and TRBJ1-1, is DSGVTQTPKHLITATGQRVTLRCSPRSGDLSVYWYQQSLDQGLQFLIQYYNGEERAKGNILERFSAQQFPDLHSELNLSSLELGDSALYFCASSVADSWGTEAFFGQGTRLTVV.

The V call is TRBV4-1, the J call TRBJ1-2; 8 nucleotides align to TRBD1. V trimming: 2 bases; J trimming: 6 bases; junction bases outside the gene matches: 14. The CDR3 is 17 residues long. Germline CDR1 reads MGHRA; CDR2 reads YSYEKL. CDR3 in amino acids: CASSQQRPGGELDGYTF. The CDR3 DNA sequence: TGCGCCAGCAGCCAACAACGGCCAGGGGGCGAATTGGATGGCTACACCTTC.

The chain uses TRBV10-3 and TRBJ2-7; 11 bases are a match to TRBD2. The CDR3 has 15 amino acids. Germline V lookup: CDR1 ENHRY, CDR2 SYGVKD. The CDR3 here is CAISDPGRRLAGHSV. The CDR3 region has the DNA TGTGCCATCAGTGATCCGGGACGGAGACTAGCGGGGCACAGTGTC.

This clone came up a few times. The V gene is TRBV7-9, the J gene TRBJ2-3; D not resolved. Per the germline V gene, CDR1 is SEHNR and CDR2 is FQNEAQ (reference sequence). V lost 1 base to trimming and J lost 1 base, with 3 bases between them. This CDR3 is 13 amino acids long. For the CDR3, the DNA is TGTGCCAGCAGCTTAGGGGGCACAGATACGCAGTATTTT. Protein sequence: CASSLGGTDTQYF.

The chain combines TRBV5-1 with TRBJ2-5; 7 bases agree with TRBD1. Trimming took 2 bases from V and 2 from J; bases not matched to a gene: 6. The germline gives CDR1 SGHRS, CDR2 YFSETQ. The CDR3 length is 15 residues. The DNA of the CDR3 is TGCGCCAGCAGCTTACGGACAGGTATTCAAGAGACCCAGTACTTC. Its translation: CASSLRTGIQETQYF.

J is TRBJ2-1 and V is TRBV7-3; tentatively, D is TRBD1 (6 bases). The ends were cut back, 4 bases at V and 7 bases at J, with 26 bases in the middle. Germline loops: CDR1 SGHTA, CDR2 FQGTGA. The CDR3 is made up of 18 amino acids. This CDR3 reads CASSWLGTGTESRNEQFF. The CDR3 bases are TGTGCCAGCAGCTGGTTGGGAACAGGGACCGAGTCGAGGAATGAGCAGTTCTTC. The full variable domain, with the rest looked up from reference TRBV7-3 and TRBJ2-1, is GAGVSQTPSNKVTEKGKYVELRCDPISGHTALYWYRQSLGQGPEFLIYFQGTGAADDSGLPNDRFFAVRPEGSVSTLKIQRTERGDSAVYLCASSWLGTGTESRNEQFFGPGTRLTVL.

The V and J genes are TRBV9 and TRBJ1-4, with no clear D. The germline V gene encodes CDR1 SGDLS and CDR2 YYNGEE. The CDR3 sequence is 13 residues long. Trimming removed 4 bases at V and 4 bases at J, with 8 bases between. CDR3 loop: CASSTDFNEKLFF. In DNA, the CDR3 is TGTGCCAGCAGCACGGACTTTAATGAAAAACTGTTTTTT.

V and J are TRBV3-1 (or the pseudogene TRBV3-2) and TRBJ1-2; D is unclear. The V end lost 4 bases, the J end lost 5 bases, and 8 bases lay between the germline ends. The germline gives CDR1 LGHDT, CDR2 YNNKEL (reference sequence). The CDR3 contains 12 residues. The CDR3 nucleotides are TGTGCCAGCAGCCGAACAGCGTATGGCTACACCTTC. The encoded protein is CASSRTAYGYTF.

This clone showed up just a few times. The chain links TRBV7-9 to TRBJ2-7; D is perhaps TRBD2 (5 bases). Germline CDR1 SEHNR, CDR2 FQNEAQ (reference sequence). The V end lost 10 bases, the J end lost 11 bases, and 15 bases lay between the germline ends. The CDR3 is made up of 10 amino acids. The CDR3 DNA reads TGTGCCAACCAGAGACCGGGGAAGTACGTC. This sequence encodes CANQRPGKYV.

The V call is TRBV19, the J call TRBJ1-2, with 8 nucleotides matching TRBD1. This CDR3 spans 14 amino acids. Germline CDR1 is LNHDA and CDR2 is SQIVND (reference sequence). J lost 5 bases, V lost 5 bases, and 7 bases had no gene match. The CDR3 region is CASSDRGEGYGYTF. The CDR3 DNA is TGTGCCAGTAGTGACAGGGGAGAGGGGTATGGCTACACCTTC.

The chain links TRBV5-6 to TRBJ2-5, with D unclear. The germline V gene has CDR1 SGHDT and CDR2 YYEEEE. This CDR3 has 14 residues. V was pared by 0 bases and J by 5 bases, with 11 bases between. The DNA of the CDR3 is TGTGCCAGCAGCTTGGCCAAGGGTGGGGAGACCCAGTACTTC. It translates to CASSLAKGGETQYF.

This clone was picked up one time. The chain carries TRBV30 and TRBJ1-2; no firm D call. This CDR3 has 12 residues. The germline V gene has CDR1 GTSNPN and CDR2 SVGIG (reference sequence). Trimming took 0 bases from V and 7 from J, leaving 9 bases between them. The CDR3 nucleotides are TGTGCCTGGAGTGTCTCCACTTTTGGCTACACCTTC. Encoded protein: CAWSVSTFGYTF.

The chain has TRBV7-8 and TRBJ2-3, with TRBD2 identical over 7 bases. The CDR3 spans 13 residues. Germline V gives CDR1 SGHVS, CDR2 FQNEAQ. The J segment lost 5 bases and the V segment lost 5 bases, leaving 4 bases of the junction unmatched. CDR3 nucleotide sequence: TGTGCCAGCAGCCCCGGCGGGAGAGATACGCAGTATTTT. It yields the protein CASSPGGRDTQYF.

This clone was seen more than once but under ten times. This chain joins TRBV6-5 and TRBJ1-2, with 8 bases lining up with TRBD1. V shed 5 bases and J 4 bases; nucleotides not matched to a gene: 6. The germline gives CDR1 MNHEY, CDR2 SVGAGI. This CDR3 contains 14 residues. This CDR3 reads CASSTGQGLYGYTF. CDR3 coding DNA: TGTGCCAGCAGTACTGGACAGGGACTCTATGGCTACACCTTC.

The chain joins TRBV28 to TRBJ1-6; unclear D gene. V was cut by 2 bases and J by 12 bases, with 17 bases left in between. The CDR3 has 15 amino acids. CDR1 and CDR2 from the germline V gene are MDHEN and SYDVKM. The CDR3 bases are TGTGCCAGCAGTTTAACGGTCCAACCCGAGAGACCCCTCCACTTT. Translated, it gives CASSLTVQPERPLHF.

The chain links TRBV7-3 to TRBJ2-3, with TRBD2 as a possible D gene (5 bases). The CDR3 is 16 amino acids. Trimming took 6 bases from V and 6 from J, leaving 22 bases between them. Germline V gene sequence: CDR1 SGHTA, CDR2 FQGTGA. In DNA form, the CDR3 reads TGTGCCAGCAGTCTCAATAGGGCAGGAGGTCCCGATACGCAGTATTTT. It yields the protein CASSLNRAGGPDTQYF.

The chain couples TRBV5-6 to TRBJ1-2; D gene uncertain. The length of the CDR3 is 13 residues. The germline V gene encodes CDR1 SGHDT and CDR2 YYEEEE. Trimming took 2 bases from V and 14 from J, leaving 19 bases between them. CDR3 nucleotides: TGTGCCAGCAGCTTTGCGAAACAGCTCCACGGAACCTTC. Encoded protein: CASSFAKQLHGTF.

The rearrangement uses TRBV2 and TRBJ2-5; D possibly corresponds to TRBD2 (5 bases). The V end lost 7 bases, the J end lost 4 bases, and 16 bases lay between the germline ends. The CDR3 covers 14 residues. The germline V gene has CDR1 SNHLY and CDR2 FYNNEI. The CDR3 bases are TGTGCCAGCAATCGTAGCCCCGAGGGAGAGACCCAGTACTTC. It is translated as CASNRSPEGETQYF.

The V call is TRBV5-1, the J call TRBJ2-3, with 9 bases lining up with TRBD2. The CDR3 is made up of 14 amino acids. Per germline, CDR1 SGHRS and CDR2 YFSETQ. V was pared by 4 bases and J by 5 bases, with 5 bases of the junction left unmatched. The CDR3, as DNA: TGCGCCAGCAGCCGCGGGGGGGCTGGAGATACGCAGTATTTT. Its translation: CASSRGGAGDTQYF. Using reference TRBV5-1 and TRBJ2-3 for the parts outside the CDR3, the full variable domain is KAGVTQTPRYLIKTRGQQVTLSCSPISGHRSVSWYQQTPGQGLQFLFEYFSETQRNKGNFPGRFSGRQFSNSRSEMNVSTLELGDSALYLCASSRGGAGDTQYFGPGTRLTVL.

J is TRBJ1-4 and V is TRBV11-2; TRBD1 agrees at 9 bases. The germline V gene has CDR1 SGHAT and CDR2 FQNNGV. The CDR3 has 14 amino acids. The ends lost 4 bases at V and 6 bases at J; junction bases unmatched: 3. The CDR3 reads CASSSGTGYEKLFF. As DNA, the CDR3 is TGTGCCAGCAGCTCCGGGACAGGGTATGAAAAACTGTTTTTT. Using reference TRBV11-2 and TRBJ1-4 for the parts outside the CDR3, the full variable domain is EAGVAQSPRYKIIEKRQSVAFWCNPISGHATLYWYQQILGQGPKLLIQFQNNGVVDDSQLPKDRFSAERLKGVDSTLKIQPAKLEDSAVYLCASSSGTGYEKLFFGSGTQLSVL.

V and J are TRBV5-4 and TRBJ2-2; the match to TRBD1 covers 10 bases. The germline gives CDR1 SGHNT, CDR2 YYREEE (reference sequence). The CDR3 loop spans 15 amino acids. V shed 4 bases, J shed 3 bases, and the junction held 3 bases outside the gene matches. CDR3 in amino acids: CASSLGQGYTGELFF. CDR3 DNA: TGTGCCAGCAGCCTGGGACAGGGGTACACCGGGGAGCTGTTTTTT.

The chain joins TRBV7-9 to TRBJ1-5; D ambiguous. The CDR3 covers 12 residues. Germline V CDR1 and CDR2: SEHNR, FQNEAQ (reference sequence). V lost 3 bases and J lost 4, with 4 bases in between. In DNA form, the CDR3 reads TGTGCCAGCAGCTTTCTAAATCAGCCCCAGCATTTT. Amino acid sequence: CASSFLNQPQHF.